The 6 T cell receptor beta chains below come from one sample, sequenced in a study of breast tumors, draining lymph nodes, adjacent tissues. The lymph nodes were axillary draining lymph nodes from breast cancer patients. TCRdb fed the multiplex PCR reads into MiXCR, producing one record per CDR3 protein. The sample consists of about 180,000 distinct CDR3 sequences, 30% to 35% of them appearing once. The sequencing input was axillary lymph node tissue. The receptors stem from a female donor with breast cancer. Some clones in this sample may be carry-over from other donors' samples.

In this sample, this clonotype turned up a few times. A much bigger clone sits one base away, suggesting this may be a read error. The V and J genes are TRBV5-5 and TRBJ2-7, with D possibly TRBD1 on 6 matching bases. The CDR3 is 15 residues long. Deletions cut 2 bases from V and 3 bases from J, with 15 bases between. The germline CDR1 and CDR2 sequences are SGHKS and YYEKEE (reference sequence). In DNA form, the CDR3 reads TGTGCCAGCAGCTTACTCCGGGCCAGGGGCTACGAGCAGTACTTC. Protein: CASSLLRARGYEQYF.

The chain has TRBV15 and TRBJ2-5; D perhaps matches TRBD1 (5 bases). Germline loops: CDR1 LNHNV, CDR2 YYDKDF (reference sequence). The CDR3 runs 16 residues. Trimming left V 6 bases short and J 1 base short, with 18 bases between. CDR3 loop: CATRWGRMGSQETQYF. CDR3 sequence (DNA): TGTGCCACCAGATGGGGCAGGATGGGCTCCCAAGAGACCCAGTACTTC.

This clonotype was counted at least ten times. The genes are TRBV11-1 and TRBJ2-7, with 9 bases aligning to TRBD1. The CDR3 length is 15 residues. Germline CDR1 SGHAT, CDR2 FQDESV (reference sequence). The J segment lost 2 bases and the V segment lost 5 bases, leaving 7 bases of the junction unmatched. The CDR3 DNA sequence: TGTGCCAGCAGCAAAACCGGGACAGGGCCCTACGAGCAGTACTTC. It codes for CASSKTGTGPYEQYF.

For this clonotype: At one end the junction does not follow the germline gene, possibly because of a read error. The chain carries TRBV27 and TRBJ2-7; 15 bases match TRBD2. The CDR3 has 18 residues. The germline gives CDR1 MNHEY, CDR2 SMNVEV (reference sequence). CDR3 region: CASSLSGTSGRNPYEQHF. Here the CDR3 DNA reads TGTGCCAGCAGTTTATCTGGGACTAGCGGGAGGAACCCCTACGAGCAGCACTTC.

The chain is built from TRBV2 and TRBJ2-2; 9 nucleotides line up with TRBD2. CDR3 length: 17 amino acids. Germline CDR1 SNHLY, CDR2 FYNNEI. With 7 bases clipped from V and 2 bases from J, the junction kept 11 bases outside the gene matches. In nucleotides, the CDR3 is TGTGCCAGCACCGTACCCGTAGCGGGAGTTAACACCGGGGAGCTGTTTTTT. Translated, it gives CASTVPVAGVNTGELFF.

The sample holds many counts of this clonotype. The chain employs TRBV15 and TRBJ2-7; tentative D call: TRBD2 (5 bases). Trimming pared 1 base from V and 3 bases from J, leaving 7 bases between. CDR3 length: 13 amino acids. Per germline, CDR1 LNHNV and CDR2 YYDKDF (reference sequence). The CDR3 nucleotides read TGTGCCACCAGCAGAGTGAGGGACTACGAGCAGTACTTC. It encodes CATSRVRDYEQYF.